These 10 T cell receptor beta chains were sequenced from one sample in a study of blood T cell repertoires in COVID-19. The method was immunoSEQ multiplex PCR; TCRdb's version includes in-frame clones alone and lacks a portion of them. Here the sample spans 300,000 to 350,000 clones, more than 90% being singletons. The sequenced sample consisted of PBMCs or T cells enriched from blood (not recorded which). The receptors come from a woman aged 25 to 39 who had been exposed to COVID-19.

This clone came up once. The CDR3 DNA follows: TGTGCCAGCAGCTTAGGACAGGGAATTGGGGAGCTGTTTTTT. Amino acid sequence: CASSLGQGIGELFF. The V and J genes are TRBV7-9 and TRBJ2-2, with TRBD1 identical over 7 bases. The CDR3 covers 14 residues. With 1 base clipped from V and 8 bases from J, the junction kept 4 bases outside the gene matches. Germline-derived CDR1 and CDR2 are SEHNR and FQNEAQ (reference sequence). The full variable domain, its missing parts supplied by reference TRBV7-9 and TRBJ2-2, is DTGVSQNPRHKITKRGQNVTFRCDPISEHNRLYWYRQTLGQGPEFLTYFQNEAQLEKSRLLSDRFSAERPKGSFSTLEIQRTEQGDSAMYLCASSLGQGIGELFFGEGSRLTVL.

J is TRBJ2-2 and V is TRBV5-8, with D perhaps matching TRBD1 (6 bases). Trimming took 5 bases from V and 2 from J, leaving 13 bases between them. The CDR3 consists of 15 residues. Germline CDR1 reads SGHTS; CDR2 reads YDEGEE. CDR3 protein: CASRPQGRNTGELFF. Here the CDR3 DNA reads TGTGCCAGCAGACCTCAGGGGCGAAACACCGGGGAGCTGTTTTTT. Filled out from reference TRBV5-8 and TRBJ2-2, the complete variable domain reads EAGVTQSPTHLIKTRGQQATLRCSPISGHTSVYWYQQALGLGLQFLLWYDEGEERNRGNFPPRFSGRQFPNYSSELNVNALELEDSALYLCASRPQGRNTGELFFGEGSRLTVL.

The chain couples TRBV3-1 (or the pseudogene TRBV3-2) to TRBJ2-3; 10 bases line up with TRBD2. Germline V CDR1 and CDR2: LGHDT, YNNKEL (reference sequence). V lost 2 bases to trimming and J lost 2 bases; unmatched junction nucleotides: 4. This CDR3 has 16 residues. The CDR3 spells CASSQYTSGDTDTQYF. The CDR3 DNA reads TGTGCCAGCAGCCAATATACTAGCGGGGACACAGATACGCAGTATTTT.

This chain connects TRBV9 to TRBJ2-5, with 11 bases matching TRBD1. CDR1 is SGDLS and CDR2 is YYNGEE in the germline V gene. The V and J ends lost 4 bases and 8 bases, in that order; junction bases with no gene match: 7. The length of the CDR3 is 14 residues. CDR3 sequence (DNA): TGTGCCAGCAGCTCGGACAGGGGGCGTTTAACCCAGTACTTC. Its protein product is CASSSDRGRLTQYF.

The table lists this clone with a count of one. This chain links TRBV30 with TRBJ1-5; D possibly corresponds to TRBD1 (5 bases). V was clipped by 2 bases and J by 4 bases, with 9 bases between them. The CDR3 loop spans 13 amino acids. Germline lookup yields CDR1 GTSNPN and CDR2 SVGIG (reference sequence). CDR3 nucleotide sequence: TGTGCCTGGAGTTCTAGGGGTAATCAGCCCCAGCATTTT. Its protein product is CAWSSRGNQPQHF.

The rearrangement uses TRBV5-8 and TRBJ1-1, with 10 bases matching TRBD1. CDR3 size: 13 residues. In germline, CDR1 is SGHTS, CDR2 YDEGEE. J was trimmed by 5 bases and V by 5 bases; bases with no gene match: 3. The CDR3 DNA reads TGTGCCAGCAGAGACAGGGGGCGGACTGAAGCTTTCTTT. Amino acids: CASRDRGRTEAFF.

The V and J genes are TRBV11-2 and TRBJ1-5, with a possible D match to TRBD1 (5 bases). Trimming left V 4 bases short and J 7 bases short, with 14 bases between. This CDR3 comprises 14 residues. The germline V gene encodes CDR1 SGHAT and CDR2 FQNNGV. CDR3 sequence reads: CASSSGLGGQPQHF. The CDR3 DNA reads as TGTGCCAGCAGCTCAGGGCTGGGAGGGCAGCCCCAGCATTTT. The whole variable domain, remainder taken from reference TRBV11-2 and TRBJ1-5, is EAGVAQSPRYKIIEKRQSVAFWCNPISGHATLYWYQQILGQGPKLLIQFQNNGVVDDSQLPKDRFSAERLKGVDSTLKIQPAKLEDSAVYLCASSSGLGGQPQHFGDGTRLSIL.

V gene TRBV11-1 combines with J gene TRBJ2-7; D uncertain. This CDR3 region has 12 residues. The germline V gene encodes CDR1 SGHAT and CDR2 FQDESV (reference sequence). Trimming took off 5 bases at V and 3 bases at J, with 8 bases between the two ends. DNA of the CDR3: TGTGCCAGCAGCCCCCGGAGCTACGAGCAGTACTTC. The encoded protein is CASSPRSYEQYF.

The chain joins TRBV5-1 to TRBJ1-2; 7 bases agree with TRBD1. J was trimmed by 5 bases and V by 3 bases; bases with no gene match: 10. The CDR3 sequence is 15 residues long. Germline values: CDR1 SGHRS, CDR2 YFSETQ. In nucleotides, the CDR3 is TGCGCCAGCAGCTCAAACAGGGGCCTCGGATATGGCTACACCTTC. Translation: CASSSNRGLGYGYTF.

CDR3 DNA: TGTGCCAGTACTCCAGCGGCCCAAGGGGGCTATGGCTACACCTTC. This codes for CASTPAAQGGYGYTF. The rearrangement uses TRBV19 and TRBJ1-2; tentatively, D is TRBD1 (6 bases). Germline V gives CDR1 LNHDA, CDR2 SQIVND (reference sequence). Trimming took 7 bases from V and 4 from J, leaving 19 bases between them. The CDR3 sequence is 15 residues long.